This T cell receptor beta chain was retrieved from a study of cytotoxic CD8 clonotypes in ibrutinib-treated CLL. Study-wide context: Partial responders around 25, complete 2; about twelve progressed and approximately 15 stayed in remission by median 68 months. A median 12 months of treatment, range 6 to 36, preceded the collection of response samples.

The authors obtained around 2 micrograms of genomic DNA from cryopreserved PBMCs for TCR beta libraries. Regarding this clone: The antigen remains undetermined.

Whole-study findings and limits: T-cell clonality at baseline went above that of age-matched healthy donors and rose and fell with circulating CD8+ T-cell counts.

TCRdb's table, derived via immunoSEQ multiplex PCR, lists solely in-frame clones and lacks some. The sample includes around 250,000 clones, less than 75% of them seen just once. The clonotype originates from a human donor with chronic lymphocytic leukemia. The material was PBMCs, obtained after 24 months of ibrutinib treatment.

Here the CDR3 reads CASSLGQLADYNEQFF. The CDR3, as DNA: TGCGCCAGCAGCTTGGGCCAGTTGGCGGACTACAATGAGCAGTTCTTC. The V gene is TRBV5-1, the J gene TRBJ2-1; D not resolved. The CDR3 has 16 amino acids. The V gene's germline CDR1 is SGHRS and CDR2 YFSETQ. Trimming removed 0 bases at V and 3 bases at J, with 13 bases between. Complete variable domain (other parts from reference TRBV5-1 and TRBJ2-1): KAGVTQTPRYLIKTRGQQVTLSCSPISGHRSVSWYQQTPGQGLQFLFEYFSETQRNKGNFPGRFSGRQFSNSRSEMNVSTLELGDSALYLCASSLGQLADYNEQFFGPGTRLTVL.